This T cell receptor (beta chain) appears in the sequencing data of a study of blood T cells in healthy people across ages. The study, taken as a whole, reports: No one knew whether donors had CMV, which possibly confounded expanded clonotype changes. Samples with more naive T cells showed higher observed beta diversity. Greater diversity and more naive CD4+ cells were seen in long-lived donors than in aged donors.

The authors ran a second PCR of roughly 6 to 11 cycles using a sample-barcoded 5' primer and a J-beta primer mix. TCRdb re-called the 5' RACE reads with MiXCR, one entry per CDR3 protein. Of under 800,000 distinct CDR3 sequences listed, 40% to 45% are singletons. The V gene lost 4 bases and the J gene lost 5 bases, with 14 bases spanning the gap. CDR1 and CDR2 from the germline V gene are SNHLY and FYNNEI. The CDR3 totals 14 residues. Every sample yielded at least 6.5 million isolated PBMCs. In this sample, this clonotype turned up many times. The antigen is unknown. Sequencing used blood. The V gene is TRBV2, the J gene TRBJ2-5, with D perhaps given as TRBD1 or TRBD2 (7 bases each). This receptor was taken from an older woman in good health. DNA for the CDR3: TGTGCCAGCAGTGTTCGACAGGGAGGGGAGACCCAGTACTTC. Protein product: CASSVRQGGETQYF.